Listed here are 8 T cell receptor beta chains from one sample, sequenced in a study of CD8+CD57+ T cells in acquired aplastic anemia (dated by TCRdb to 2017 to 2018). TCRdb lists the instrument as Illumina HiSeq 2000. Genomic DNA served as template for TCR beta VDJ combination and CDR3 sequence profiling. Using fastp trimming at Q25 and MiXCR clonotype assembly, TCRdb reanalyzed the public sequencing data and kept in-frame beta chains. Under each unique CDR3 protein, matching rows form one entry showing the most common genes and DNA. The sample contains roughly 98,000 distinct CDR3 sequences, about 67% of them found a single time. The ten largest clonotypes hold 55% to 65% of the sample. Flow cytometry had shown CD8+CD57+ cell expansion in the patients selected for sequencing. Sequencing was done on a sample of sorted CD4+, CD8+, or CD8+CD57+ T cells (not recorded which) from PBMCs. These receptors were collected from a human donor with aplastic anemia.

This chain joins TRBV2 and TRBJ1-6; 7 bases line up with TRBD1. Germline trimming cut 10 bases from V and 6 bases from J; bases unmatched to any gene: 15. This CDR3 has 16 residues. Germline loops: CDR1 SNHLY, CDR2 FYNNEI. CDR3 sequence: CAKRGQQGTPNSPLHF. The CDR3 DNA reads as TGTGCCAAAAGGGGACAGCAAGGTACACCTAATTCACCCCTCCACTTT.

V usage is TRBV29-1 and J usage is TRBJ1-6; D unclear. The CDR3 is 13 residues long. Germline CDR1 and CDR2: SQVTM and ANQGSEA. The V gene lost 4 bases and the J gene lost 7 bases, with 11 bases spanning the gap. CDR3 sequence: CSVAADQNSPLHF. The DNA for the CDR3 is TGCAGCGTTGCGGCGGACCAAAATTCACCCCTCCACTTT.

Details on this clonotype: A read error may account for a junction end that differs from germline. This chain connects TRBV12-3 or TRBV12-4 to TRBJ2-1, with TRBD2 matching 10 bases. This CDR3 contains 12 residues. Written as DNA, the CDR3 is TGTGCCAGCACCTTAAGCGGGAGGGCCCCGTCCTTC. This codes for CASTLSGRAPSF.

The chain employs TRBV15 and TRBJ2-1, with D perhaps being TRBD1 or TRBD2 (5 bases each). The CDR3 runs to 16 residues. Trimming cost V 1 base and J 5 bases, with 15 bases left between them. Germline CDR1 and CDR2: LNHNV and YYDKDF (reference sequence). CDR3 region: CATSRGGYVSDNEQFF. The DNA of the CDR3 is TGTGCCACCAGCAGAGGGGGGTACGTCTCTGACAATGAGCAGTTCTTC.

The rearrangement links TRBV2 to TRBJ2-5; D tentatively fits TRBD1 or TRBD2 (6 bases each). Germline V gives CDR1 SNHLY, CDR2 FYNNEI. V was cut by 7 bases and J by 3 bases, with 12 bases left in between. The CDR3 is 13 amino acids. The CDR3 region has the DNA TGTGCCAGCACATCAGGGGAGGAAGAGACCCAGTACTTC. It is translated as CASTSGEEETQYF.

The gene calls are TRBV14 and TRBJ1-1; D is uncertain. Per germline, CDR1 SGHDN and CDR2 FVKESK. The V end was cut by 1 base, the J end by 10 bases, with 13 bases between. The CDR3 sequence is 13 residues long. The CDR3 nucleotides read TGTGCCAGCAGCCAAGCGGGAACGGTTGGAGCTTTCTTT. Residues: CASSQAGTVGAFF.

The chain combines TRBV29-1 with TRBJ2-6; the D is unclear. V was pared by 6 bases and J by 0 bases, with 9 bases between. Germline CDR1 reads SQVTM; CDR2 reads ANQGSEA. CDR3 length: 14 amino acids. The chain's CDR3 is CSVRSGSGANVLTF. CDR3 nucleotide sequence: TGCAGCGTCCGATCGGGCTCTGGGGCCAACGTCCTGACTTTC.

The chain links TRBV20-1 to TRBJ1-5; D might be TRBD1 (5 bases). The CDR3 is made up of 16 amino acids. Trimming took 3 bases from V and 1 from J, leaving 16 bases between them. Germline V gives CDR1 DFQATT, CDR2 SNEGSKA (reference sequence). This CDR3 is CSARGGAGESNQPQHF. As DNA, the CDR3 is TGCAGTGCTAGGGGTGGGGCAGGAGAGAGCAATCAGCCCCAGCATTTT.